These 8 T cell receptor beta chains were sequenced from one sample in a study of T cell changes during pregnancy in multiple sclerosis. Assay used: immunoSEQ multiplex PCR; TCRdb lists only in-frame clones, some missing. The sample contains 38,000 or so clones, 93% of which appear only once. The sequencing used CD4+ T cells from peripheral blood mononuclear cells, collected in the first trimester of pregnancy. The receptors come from a female donor with multiple sclerosis, enrolled in a pregnancy study.

V gene TRBV9 combines with J gene TRBJ2-3; tentatively, D is TRBD2 (6 bases). CDR1 is SGDLS and CDR2 is YYNGEE in the germline V gene. Trimming pared 4 bases from V and 3 bases from J, leaving 21 bases between. The CDR3 has 17 amino acids. The CDR3 protein is CASSSRAGSSMTDTQYF. CDR3 bases: TGTGCCAGCAGCTCGAGGGCCGGGAGTAGCATGACAGATACGCAGTATTTT.

V usage is TRBV14 and J usage is TRBJ2-7, with D perhaps TRBD1 (5 bases). The CDR3 consists of 17 residues. The V gene's germline CDR1 is SGHDN and CDR2 FVKESK. V was clipped by 1 base and J by 3 bases, with 19 bases between them. This chain's CDR3 is CASSQGQGRPGHYEQYF. In DNA form, the CDR3 reads TGTGCCAGCAGCCAAGGGCAGGGCCGTCCCGGACACTACGAGCAGTACTTC.

The chain joins TRBV19 to TRBJ2-3; TRBD2 agrees at 9 bases. This CDR3 has 19 amino acids. The junction had 16 bases not matched to a gene; V was cut back by 3 bases and J by 3 bases. Germline CDR1 and CDR2: LNHDA and SQIVND (reference sequence). CDR3 DNA sequence: TGTGCCAGTAGTATCGGGGCCCCTGGGCGGGGGGGCAGGACAGATACGCAGTATTTT. Translation: CASSIGAPGRGGRTDTQYF.

The V gene is TRBV18, the J gene TRBJ1-1; D unclear. Trimming removed 3 bases from V and 3 bases from J, with 11 bases in between. Germline-derived CDR1 and CDR2 are KGHSH and LQKENI. This CDR3 spans 14 amino acids. CDR3 in amino acids: CASSPLDSDTEAFF. CDR3 coding DNA: TGTGCCAGCTCACCTCTGGACTCAGACACTGAAGCTTTCTTT.

This rearrangement joins TRBV7-9 to TRBJ2-7, with 9 bases lining up with TRBD1. Trimming cost V 5 bases and J 2 bases; bases outside gene matches: 7. The germline V gene has CDR1 SEHNR and CDR2 FQNEAQ (reference sequence). The CDR3 is 15 amino acids. CDR3 nucleotides: TGTGCCAGCAGCCCAACCACAGGGGGCACCTACGAGCAGTACTTC. Amino acid sequence: CASSPTTGGTYEQYF.

In regard to this clone: A junction end diverges from the germline sequence, so it may reflect a read error. The V call is TRBV6-5, the J call TRBJ1-2; 10 bases match TRBD1. The CDR3 totals 15 residues. Germline CDR1 reads MNHEY; CDR2 reads SVGAGI. As DNA, the CDR3 is TGTACCAGCAGTGGTTTGACAGGGGGCTTTTGGGGCTACACCTTC. Protein product: CTSSGLTGGFWGYTF.

The chain links TRBV6-5 to TRBJ2-7; a weak D match, TRBD1 (7 bases). The CDR3 has 15 amino acids. The germline V gene has CDR1 MNHEY and CDR2 SVGAGI. Trimming cost V 6 bases and J 4 bases, with 19 bases left between them. CDR3 nucleotides: TGTGCCAGCAGGTCTACGGGCAGGGGGGTTTACGAGCAGTACTTC. This translates into CASRSTGRGVYEQYF.

V usage is TRBV4-1 and J usage is TRBJ2-5; a weak D match, TRBD1 (5 bases). The length of the CDR3 is 18 residues. The germline V gene encodes CDR1 MGHRA and CDR2 YSYEKL. Deletions cut 1 base from V and 3 bases from J, with 21 bases between. CDR3 DNA sequence: TGCGCCAGCAGCCAAGGTCACCGACAGAATGGAATCAAAGAGACCCAGTACTTC. Its translation is CASSQGHRQNGIKETQYF.